The subject of this entry is one TCR beta chain. Its antigen specificity is not known. Per-base qualities were not stored, and no clone one base away is much larger. The record originates from a study of blood T cell repertoires in COVID-19 (TCRdb year 2020). Some background on the complete study: Collaborator samples came from the United States, Italy and Spain and covered acute and convalescent phases of COVID-19. Where available, HLA class I and class II types were obtained from metadata supplied by the sample provider rather than from assay-based typing. The material from the prospective study consisted of cDNA or gDNA derived from T cells, B-cell-depleted T cells, or PBMCs. Deeply sampled blood TCRbeta repertoires from subjects exposed to, actively infected with, or recovered from COVID-19 were included in the dataset. The repertoires were made available in a free public database intended to serve as a resource for research on the immune response to SARS-CoV-2. Samples were obtained from the ongoing ImmuneRACE study (first 160 participants) and from 1,254 subjects provided by 6 global collaborators. The sample metadata nearly always contained a de-identified subject ID, COVID-19 status, age in years and sex. Results the study describes overall, beyond this receptor: Clinical and demographic metadata were provided uncurated, with the amount varying by source and participant.

The immunoSEQ Assay, a bias-controlled multiplex PCR, was used to amplify TCRbeta CDR3 regions from genomic DNA. Regarding the original processing steps: The number of nucleated cells in each sample was estimated from the amplification of reference gene primers within the assay. To quantify the absolute abundance of each unique TCRbeta CDR3 rearrangement, sequence reads were collapsed and filtered. For each sample, productive Simpson clonality was calculated as the square root of Simpson's diversity index across productive rearrangements. The table comes from immuneACCESS by way of TCRdb, which keeps in-frame sequences with V and J called. Part of the clones is missing from these tables; in studies checked, under half for an unresolved V gene and the rest for unknown reasons. The D gene and trimming were derived from the DNA, and the V and J assignments and clone size from that table. In this sample the table shows about 49,000 clones, approximately 85% of which occur a single time. Approximately 14% of the sample lies in the top ten.

V is shortened by 6 bases, J by 2 bases, and the region joining them spans 11 bases. The CDR3 sequence holds 13 residues, the cysteine and phenylalanine included. Here the CDR3 DNA is all that survives: 39 bases in frame from base 1. The collaborating institutions used their own protocols to collect whole blood in K2EDTA tubes. For TCRbeta analysis, collaborators shipped samples in one of three forms: frozen whole blood, isolated PBMCs, or DNA extracted from either of those sample types. The TCR sequence derives from a human donor in a cohort sampled during active COVID-19. The chain links TRBV12-3 or TRBV12-4 with TRBJ2-7; tentative D gene TRBD1, with 5 bases matching. Specimen: peripheral blood. The CDR3: CASRTDSTYEQYF. The base sequence is TGTGCCAGCAGGACAGATTCTACCTACGAGCAGTACTTC.